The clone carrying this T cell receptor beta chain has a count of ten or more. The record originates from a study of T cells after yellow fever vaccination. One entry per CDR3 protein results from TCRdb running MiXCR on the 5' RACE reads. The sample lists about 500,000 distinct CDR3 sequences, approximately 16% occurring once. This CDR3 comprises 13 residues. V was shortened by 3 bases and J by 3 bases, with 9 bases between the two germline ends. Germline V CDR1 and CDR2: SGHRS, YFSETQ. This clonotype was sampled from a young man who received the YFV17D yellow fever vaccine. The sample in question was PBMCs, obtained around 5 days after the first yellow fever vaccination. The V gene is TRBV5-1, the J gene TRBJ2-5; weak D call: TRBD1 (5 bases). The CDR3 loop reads CASSSDREETQYF. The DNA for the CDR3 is TGCGCCAGCAGCTCCGACAGAGAAGAGACCCAGTACTTC.